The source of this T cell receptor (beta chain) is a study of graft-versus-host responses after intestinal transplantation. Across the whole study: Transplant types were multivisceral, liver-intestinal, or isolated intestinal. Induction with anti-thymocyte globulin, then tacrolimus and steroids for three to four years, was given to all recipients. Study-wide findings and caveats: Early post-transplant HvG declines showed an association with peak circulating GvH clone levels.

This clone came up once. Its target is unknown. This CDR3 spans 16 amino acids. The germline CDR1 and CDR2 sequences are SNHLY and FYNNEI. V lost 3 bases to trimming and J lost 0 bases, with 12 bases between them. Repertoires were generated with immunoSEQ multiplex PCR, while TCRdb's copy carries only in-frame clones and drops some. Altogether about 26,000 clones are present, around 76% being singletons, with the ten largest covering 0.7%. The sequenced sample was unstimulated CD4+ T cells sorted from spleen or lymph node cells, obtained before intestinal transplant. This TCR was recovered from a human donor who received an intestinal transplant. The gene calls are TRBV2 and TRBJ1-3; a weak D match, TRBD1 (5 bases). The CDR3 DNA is TGTGCCAGCAGTGAGGGTTGGGGGTACTCTGGAAACACCATATATTTT. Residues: CASSEGWGYSGNTIYF.